The 31 T cell receptor beta chains presented below share a single source sample, sequenced in a study of CD8 T cells in ankylosing spondylitis. Whole-study results and caveats: It appeared that ankylosing spondylitis blood was characterized by a TCR beta motif of several highly homologous variants.

Their antigens are not known. A single record per CDR3 protein comes from TCRdb applying MiXCR to the 5' RACE reads. The sample lists hundreds of thousands of distinct CDR3 sequences; about 11% were seen once. Sequencing input: blood, either unsorted or a sorted T cell fraction (not recorded which). These receptors all come from a male donor with ankylosing spondylitis.

The CDR3 sequence: CASSLSVRRLSEAFF. DNA for the CDR3: TGCGCCAGCAGCTTGTCAGTTAGAAGGCTATCTGAAGCTTTCTTT. V and J are TRBV5-1 and TRBJ1-1; no firm D call. Trimming shortened V by 1 base and J by 6 bases, and 16 bases separated the two germline ends. The CDR3 is made up of 15 amino acids. Per germline, CDR1 SGHRS and CDR2 YFSETQ.

J is TRBJ2-6 and V is TRBV11-2, with D unclear. CDR1 is SGHAT and CDR2 is FQNNGV in the germline V gene. This CDR3 has 15 residues. V lost 3 bases to trimming and J lost 2 bases, with 8 bases between them. The CDR3 is CASSFRRAGANVLTF. The CDR3 nucleotides read TGTGCCAGCAGCTTTAGACGGGCTGGGGCCAACGTCCTGACTTTC.

This clonotype was found a few times. The rearrangement joins TRBV9 to TRBJ1-2; D remains ambiguous. V was trimmed by 0 bases and J by 2 bases, leaving 5 bases between them. The CDR3 has 13 residues. Per the germline V gene, CDR1 is SGDLS and CDR2 is YYNGEE. The CDR3 here is CASSVERNYGYTF. DNA of the CDR3: TGTGCCAGCAGCGTAGAGCGGAACTATGGCTACACCTTC.

The chain carries TRBV20-1 and TRBJ2-5; D assignment may be TRBD1 or TRBD2 (5 bases each). The CDR3 has 14 residues. V was clipped by 1 base and J by 2 bases, with 11 bases between them. The germline V gene encodes CDR1 DFQATT and CDR2 SNEGSKA (reference sequence). The CDR3 spells CSARVGTRQETQYF. CDR3 nucleotides: TGCAGTGCTAGAGTGGGGACGCGGCAAGAGACCCAGTACTTC.

This clonotype has just a few counts. The chain uses TRBV10-3 and TRBJ2-3; TRBD1 might be the D (6 bases). The CDR3 extends over 15 amino acids. CDR1 is ENHRY and CDR2 is SYGVKD in the germline V gene. V lost 3 bases, J lost 5 bases, and 15 bases lay in between. CDR3 amino acids: CAISDATGPRDTQYF. CDR3 coding DNA: TGTGCCATCAGTGATGCGACAGGCCCCAGAGATACGCAGTATTTT.

The table lists this clonotype with a few counts. The chain links TRBV11-2 to TRBJ2-2; D is ambiguous. V was trimmed by 5 bases and J by 4 bases, leaving 11 bases between them. Germline assignment: CDR1 SGHAT and CDR2 FQNNGV. The CDR3 contains 14 residues. CDR3 region: CASSHYRLTGELFF. The CDR3 DNA follows: TGTGCCAGCAGCCATTATAGACTCACCGGGGAGCTGTTTTTT. The full variable domain, its missing parts supplied by reference TRBV11-2 and TRBJ2-2, is EAGVAQSPRYKIIEKRQSVAFWCNPISGHATLYWYQQILGQGPKLLIQFQNNGVVDDSQLPKDRFSAERLKGVDSTLKIQPAKLEDSAVYLCASSHYRLTGELFFGEGSRLTVL.

This clonotype was picked up one time. The V call is TRBV7-2, the J call TRBJ2-7, with TRBD1 identical over 8 bases. Trimming removed 5 bases from V and 6 bases from J; junction bases left unmatched: 12. This CDR3 has 15 residues. Germline loops: CDR1 SGHTA, CDR2 FQGNSA. CDR3 region: CASSPIGQGVSEQYF. CDR3 DNA sequence: TGTGCCAGCAGCCCAATTGGACAGGGCGTTTCCGAGCAGTACTTC.

Only a few counts were recorded for this clonotype. The chain combines TRBV6-5 with TRBJ1-2; D remains ambiguous. Trimming pared 7 bases from V and 4 bases from J, leaving 16 bases between. CDR1 and CDR2 (germline): MNHEY, SVGAGI. The CDR3 is 14 residues long. The CDR3 DNA reads TGTGCCAGCAAGGGCCTTGATGTTGGCTATGGCTACACCTTC. It is translated as CASKGLDVGYGYTF.

In this sample, this clonotype turned up a few times. The V call is TRBV9, the J call TRBJ2-3; no clear D gene. Trimming left V 0 bases short and J 7 bases short, with 12 bases between. This CDR3 region has 14 residues. The germline V gene has CDR1 SGDLS and CDR2 YYNGEE. The CDR3 nucleotides are TGTGCCAGCAGCGTAGGTGACCTGGGAAATACGCAGTATTTT. It yields the protein CASSVGDLGNTQYF.

This clonotype was found a few times. The rearrangement uses TRBV27 and TRBJ1-1, with 7 bases matching TRBD1. The germline V gene encodes CDR1 MNHEY and CDR2 SMNVEV (reference sequence). Unmatched junction bases numbered 10, after V lost 5 bases and J lost 4 bases. This CDR3 has 15 residues. CDR3 in DNA: TGTGCCAGCAGTCCGTACAGGGGAGAGGGCACTGAAGCTTTCTTT. Translation gives CASSPYRGEGTEAFF.

The sample holds a few counts of this clonotype. The rearrangement joins TRBV5-1 to TRBJ1-2; no clear D. From germline, CDR1 is SGHRS and CDR2 YFSETQ. This CDR3 has 15 amino acids. V dropped 3 bases and J dropped 8 bases, with 20 bases sitting between them. CDR3 in amino acids: CASSSPNGPRRGYTF. The CDR3 nucleotides are TGCGCCAGCAGCTCCCCCAATGGTCCGAGACGGGGCTACACCTTC.

This clonotype came up a few times. The V and J genes are TRBV5-1 and TRBJ1-2; no firm D call. Germline V CDR1 and CDR2: SGHRS, YFSETQ. This CDR3 contains 15 residues. With 3 bases removed from V and 0 bases from J, the gap between germline ends came to 12 bases. The CDR3 DNA reads TGCGCCAGCAGCTCTGGCGGGTCAGCTAACTATGGCTACACCTTC. Translating it yields CASSSGGSANYGYTF.

Many counts were recorded for this clonotype. The chain is built from TRBV20-1 and TRBJ1-1; D is undetermined. Between the trimmed V and J ends, which lost 2 bases and 5 bases, there was a span of 21 bases. Germline CDR1 DFQATT, CDR2 SNEGSKA (reference sequence). CDR3 length: 16 residues. The CDR3: CSARSVAKGKFTEAFF. CDR3 bases: TGCAGTGCTAGAAGCGTGGCTAAAGGGAAGTTTACTGAAGCTTTCTTT.

This chain connects TRBV28 to TRBJ2-2, with a weak D call TRBD1 (6 bases). The V and J ends lost 5 bases and 1 base respectively, with 14 bases between them. In germline, CDR1 is MDHEN, CDR2 SYDVKM. This CDR3 comprises 16 residues. The CDR3 sequence is CASSPDRSLNTGELFF. The CDR3 DNA follows: TGTGCCAGCAGTCCTGACAGGTCCTTGAACACCGGGGAGCTGTTTTTT. Full variable domain (remainder filled in from reference TRBV28 and TRBJ2-2): DVKVTQSSRYLVKRTGEKVFLECVQDMDHENMFWYRQDPGLGLRLIYFSYDVKMKEKGDIPEGYSVSREKKERFSLILESASTNQTSMYLCASSPDRSLNTGELFFGEGSRLTVL.

CDR3 DNA sequence: TGTGCCAGCAGCTGGACAGAGAGCTCCTACGAGCAGTACTTC. Protein sequence: CASSWTESSYEQYF. The chain joins TRBV7-9 to TRBJ2-7; maybe TRBD1 (6 bases). The CDR3 length is 14 residues. The V and J ends lost 4 bases and 0 bases respectively, with 10 bases between them. The germline gives CDR1 SEHNR, CDR2 FQNEAQ (reference sequence).

Concerning this clonotype: The junction and the germline gene differ at one end; a read error may be behind it. The CDR3 loop is CTSSLAPGEGETQYF. The DNA for the CDR3 is TGTACCAGCAGCTTAGCCCCGGGAGAGGGAGAGACCCAGTACTTC. The chain joins TRBV11-2 to TRBJ2-5; D is perhaps TRBD2 (6 bases). From germline, CDR1 is SGHAT and CDR2 FQNNGV. The CDR3 loop spans 15 amino acids.

Comments on this clonotype: A read error may produce the germline difference seen at one junction end. The rearrangement joins TRBV7-7 to TRBJ2-2, with D unresolved. The CDR3 contains 16 residues. Germline lookup yields CDR1 SSHAT and CDR2 FNYEAQ (reference sequence). CDR3 coding DNA: TGTGCTAGCAGCCCCCTTGGCAGTAAGGGCACCGGGGAGCTGTTTTTT. Its protein product is CASSPLGSKGTGELFF.

The rearrangement uses TRBV7-9 and TRBJ2-1; no definite D call. The V gene lost 1 base and the J gene lost 6 bases, with 16 bases spanning the gap. Germline lookup yields CDR1 SEHNR and CDR2 FQNEAQ (reference sequence). The CDR3 loop spans 16 amino acids. CDR3 loop: CASSLGYRERFNEQFF. As DNA, the CDR3 is TGTGCCAGCAGCTTAGGCTATAGGGAAAGGTTCAATGAGCAGTTCTTC.

This clonotype appeared a single time. V is TRBV7-6 and J is TRBJ2-2, with D possibly TRBD2 on 6 matching bases. This CDR3 spans 20 amino acids. Germline-derived CDR1 and CDR2 are SGHVS and FNYEAQ. The V and J ends lost 1 base and 0 bases respectively, with 21 bases between them. CDR3 in DNA: TGTGCCAGCAGCTTAGTCCGGGGCGGGGTCTCCCTCGCGAACACCGGGGAGCTGTTTTTT. Protein: CASSLVRGGVSLANTGELFF.

The rearrangement joins TRBV11-2 to TRBJ2-2; no firm D call. Germline CDR1 SGHAT, CDR2 FQNNGV. The V end was cut by 4 bases, the J end by 1 base, with 7 bases between. The CDR3 length is 14 residues. CDR3 coding DNA: TGTGCCAGCAGCTCGACATTGAACACCGGGGAGCTGTTTTTT. It is translated as CASSSTLNTGELFF.

This clonotype showed up just a few times. This chain uses TRBV28 with TRBJ1-1; TRBD1 agrees at 7 bases. The CDR3 is 14 residues long. The junction had 7 bases not matched to a gene; V was cut back by 6 bases and J by 3 bases. Germline CDR1 MDHEN, CDR2 SYDVKM. The CDR3, as DNA: TGTGCCAGCAGGCCCGGGAGGGGGCACACTGAAGCTTTCTTT. This translates into CASRPGRGHTEAFF. Drawing the rest from reference TRBV28 and TRBJ1-1, the complete variable domain is DVKVTQSSRYLVKRTGEKVFLECVQDMDHENMFWYRQDPGLGLRLIYFSYDVKMKEKGDIPEGYSVSREKKERFSLILESASTNQTSMYLCASRPGRGHTEAFFGQGTRLTVV.

This sequence joins TRBV20-1 and TRBJ2-7; 7 positions agree with TRBD2. V was clipped by 3 bases and J by 6 bases; unmatched bases: 5. Germline CDR1 DFQATT, CDR2 SNEGSKA (reference sequence). This CDR3 contains 12 residues. The CDR3 region is CSASWGGIEQYF. The DNA of the CDR3 is TGCAGTGCTAGTTGGGGAGGGATCGAGCAGTACTTC.

This clonotype was observed a handful of times. This sequence joins TRBV7-9 and TRBJ2-5; the D is unclear. The V gene's germline CDR1 is SEHNR and CDR2 FQNEAQ (reference sequence). The CDR3 has 15 amino acids. The germline V and J ends were trimmed by 5 bases and 0 bases, with 13 bases remaining between them. In DNA, the CDR3 is TGTGCCAGCAGCCCCGGAAGGCAGTACCAAGAGACCCAGTACTTC. Protein: CASSPGRQYQETQYF.

This sequence joins TRBV7-2 and TRBJ2-1; weak D call: TRBD2 (5 bases). CDR3 length equals 12 residues. V dropped 5 bases and J dropped 8 bases, with 10 bases sitting between them. Germline CDR1 reads SGHTA; CDR2 reads FQGNSA. For the CDR3, the DNA is TGTGCCAGCAGCCGAGGGATCCATGAGCAGTTCTTC. Its translation is CASSRGIHEQFF. Variable domain in full (rest from reference TRBV7-2 and TRBJ2-1): GAGVSQSPSNKVTEKGKDVELRCDPISGHTALYWYRQSLGQGLEFLIYFQGNSAPDKSGLPSDRFSAERTGGSVSTLTIQRTQQEDSAVYLCASSRGIHEQFFGPGTRLTVL.

The chain links TRBV30 to TRBJ2-7, with D tentatively TRBD2 (6 bases). CDR3 length: 16 amino acids. CDR1 GTSNPN and CDR2 SVGIG come from the germline V gene (reference sequence). Trimming left V 0 bases short and J 2 bases short, with 17 bases between. DNA for the CDR3: TGTGCCTGGAGTGTACGTGGGGGGAAGTTACCCTACGAGCAGTACTTC. This codes for CAWSVRGGKLPYEQYF. Looking up the rest from reference TRBV30 and TRBJ2-7 gives the full variable domain: SQTIHQWPATLVQPVGSPLSLECTVEGTSNPNLYWYRQAAGRGLQLLFYSVGIGQISSEVPQNLSASRPQDRQFILSSKKLLLSDSGFYLCAWSVRGGKLPYEQYFGPGTRLTVT.

The J gene is TRBJ2-6, the V gene TRBV2; TRBD2 matches 9 bases. This CDR3 spans 17 amino acids. J gave up 1 base and V 5 bases, and 6 bases lay outside the gene matches. CDR1 is SNHLY and CDR2 is FYNNEI in the germline V gene. The CDR3 is CASSPGLAISGANVLTF. CDR3 DNA: TGTGCCAGCAGTCCGGGACTAGCCATTTCTGGGGCCAACGTCCTGACTTTC.

The chain employs TRBV5-1 and TRBJ2-1; D possibly uses TRBD1 or TRBD2 (5 bases each). The CDR3 consists of 19 residues. Germline lookup yields CDR1 SGHRS and CDR2 YFSETQ. V lost 7 bases and J 8 bases, leaving 34 bases between the germline ends. As DNA, the CDR3 is TGCGCCAGCTACCAGCGAACAACTACCGGGGCTAGAGTGGGCGATGAGCAGTTCTTC. Translated: CASYQRTTTGARVGDEQFF.

The V gene is TRBV6-5, the J gene TRBJ2-7; maybe TRBD1 (6 bases). This CDR3 has 13 amino acids. V lost 2 bases to trimming and J lost 4 bases, with 9 bases between them. Germline loops: CDR1 MNHEY, CDR2 SVGAGI. CDR3 coding DNA: TGTGCCAGCAGTTACGGACAGACATACGAGCAGTACTTC. Protein sequence: CASSYGQTYEQYF.

This clonotype was observed a handful of times. The chain uses TRBV7-3 and TRBJ2-5; TRBD1 agrees at 7 bases. This CDR3 is built from 13 residues. The junction had 4 bases not matched to a gene; V was cut back by 5 bases and J by 4 bases. Germline V gene data show CDR1 as SGHTA and CDR2 as FQGTGA. CDR3 protein: CASSRTGTETQYF. CDR3 in DNA: TGTGCCAGCAGCCGGACAGGTACAGAGACCCAGTACTTC.

The sample holds one count of this clonotype. The rearrangement uses TRBV28 and TRBJ2-1; 7 bases line up with TRBD2. The V segment lost 7 bases and the J segment 5 bases; nucleotides outside the gene matches: 8. CDR3 size: 14 residues. Germline values: CDR1 MDHEN, CDR2 SYDVKM. The CDR3: CASTMGLYNNEQFF. As DNA, the CDR3 is TGTGCCAGCACCATGGGACTATACAACAATGAGCAGTTCTTC.

This clonotype has a handful of counts. The gene calls are TRBV10-3 and TRBJ2-5; 12 nucleotides match TRBD2. V dropped 2 bases and J dropped 5; count of bases not matched to a gene: 12. There are 18 residues in the CDR3. Germline CDR1 reads ENHRY; CDR2 reads SYGVKD. For the CDR3, the DNA is TGTGCCATCAGTGAGATACTAGCGGGAGGCCGATCATATGAGACCCAGTACTTC. Translation gives CAISEILAGGRSYETQYF.